This paragraph reports one T cell receptor (beta chain). V was pared by 7 bases and J by 3 bases, with 9 bases of the junction left unmatched. The CDR3 totals 15 residues. Germline V gene sequence: CDR1 SNHLY, CDR2 FYNNEI. This sample stems from a study of T cell responses to AZD1222 COVID-19 vaccine. The protocol was immunoSEQ multiplex PCR, while the TCRdb copy is restricted to in-frame clones and leaves out a portion. The sample shows 15,000 to 20,000 clones, roughly 86% of them seen only once. This chain uses TRBV2 with TRBJ2-3; 8 positions agree with TRBD2. This clonotype originated in an adult who received the AZD1222 COVID-19 vaccine. This material consisted of peripheral blood, taken 28 days after the second AZD1222 dose. The DNA of the CDR3 is TGTGCCAGCAACCCCAGCGGGGGCTGGACAGATACGCAGTATTTT. Translating it yields CASNPSGGWTDTQYF.